Following are 13 T cell receptor beta chains from one sample sequenced in a study of blood T cell repertoires in COVID-19. The assay was immunoSEQ multiplex PCR, and TCRdb's table has in-frame clones only and misses some. The sample comprises about 210,000 clones, 81% of which are singletons, and more than 8.5% rests with the top ten. Material: PBMCs or T cells enriched from blood (not recorded which). These receptors were collected from a woman aged 45-65 years with acute COVID-19.

The chain combines TRBV5-1 with TRBJ2-1; 9 bases line up with TRBD2. Germline V gives CDR1 SGHRS, CDR2 YFSETQ. V gave up 0 bases and J gave up 2 bases; unmatched junction bases: 6. This CDR3 has 17 residues. The CDR3 loop reads CASSLGPRLAAYNEQFF. Written as DNA, the CDR3 is TGCGCCAGCAGCTTGGGGCCTCGACTAGCGGCCTACAATGAGCAGTTCTTC. The whole variable domain, filled in from reference TRBV5-1 and TRBJ2-1, reads KAGVTQTPRYLIKTRGQQVTLSCSPISGHRSVSWYQQTPGQGLQFLFEYFSETQRNKGNFPGRFSGRQFSNSRSEMNVSTLELGDSALYLCASSLGPRLAAYNEQFFGPGTRLTVL.

The chain is built from TRBV5-8 and TRBJ1-5, with TRBD1 matching over 7 bases. The CDR3 contains 15 residues. J gave up 2 bases and V 3 bases, and 5 bases lay outside the gene matches. From germline, CDR1 is SGHTS and CDR2 YDEGEE. The CDR3 region has the DNA TGTGCCAGCAGCTCGACAGGGTGGGGCAATCAGCCCCAGCATTTT. Its translation: CASSSTGWGNQPQHF.

This rearrangement joins TRBV19 to TRBJ1-4, with 8 bases identical to TRBD1. Germline CDR1 and CDR2: LNHDA and SQIVND (reference sequence). The CDR3 contains 14 residues. The V and J ends lost 3 bases and 8 bases, in that order; junction bases with no gene match: 5. The CDR3 spells CASSIDRGREKLFF. DNA of the CDR3: TGTGCCAGTAGTATTGACAGGGGACGGGAAAAACTGTTTTTT. Full variable domain (outside the CDR3, taken from reference TRBV19 and TRBJ1-4): DGGITQSPKYLFRKEGQNVTLSCEQNLNHDAMYWYRQDPGQGLRLIYYSQIVNDFQKGDIAEGYSVSREKKESFPLTVTSAQKNPTAFYLCASSIDRGREKLFFGSGTQLSVL.

The V call is TRBV18, the J call TRBJ1-2; 9 bases fit TRBD1. This CDR3 has 18 amino acids. V was pared by 0 bases and J by 5 bases, with 13 bases of the junction left unmatched. Germline V gene sequence: CDR1 KGHSH, CDR2 LQKENI. This CDR3 is CASSPPPSRDREQYGYTF. The DNA of the CDR3 is TGTGCCAGCTCACCACCGCCATCCCGGGACAGGGAGCAATATGGCTACACCTTC.

The chain has TRBV3-1 (or the pseudogene TRBV3-2) and TRBJ2-7, with 9 bases matching TRBD1. V shed 4 bases, J shed 6 bases, and the junction held 4 bases outside the gene matches. This CDR3 is 13 amino acids long. Looked up from germline, CDR1 is LGHDT and CDR2 is YNNKEL (reference sequence). DNA of the CDR3: TGTGCCAGCAGCCTTGGGACAGGGACCGAGCAGTACTTC. This encodes CASSLGTGTEQYF.

This clone was picked up a small number of times. The chain carries TRBV4-1 and TRBJ1-4; D uncertain. Germline CDR1 and CDR2: MGHRA and YSYEKL. This CDR3 comprises 16 residues. Trimming cost V 0 bases and J 7 bases, with 15 bases left between them. CDR3 coding DNA: TGCGCCAGCAGCCAAGATGGGTCGGGAATTGGTGAAAAACTGTTTTTT. Residues: CASSQDGSGIGEKLFF.

This clone appeared many times. V is TRBV6-2 or TRBV6-3 and J is TRBJ2-5; 10 nucleotides agree with TRBD2. The germline V gene encodes CDR1 MNHEY and CDR2 SVGEGT. The CDR3 has 15 amino acids. Trimming cost V 2 bases and J 3 bases; bases outside gene matches: 3. CDR3 nucleotides: TGTGCCAGCAGTTACCCCACTAGCGGGAAAGAGACCCAGTACTTC. Its translation: CASSYPTSGKETQYF.

The chain joins TRBV19 to TRBJ2-2, with D unclear. The germline CDR1 and CDR2 sequences are LNHDA and SQIVND (reference sequence). The CDR3 has 13 amino acids. Trimming left V 9 bases short and J 4 bases short, with 12 bases between. This CDR3 reads CASPNWSTGELFF. The CDR3 nucleotides read TGTGCCAGCCCCAACTGGAGCACCGGGGAGCTGTTTTTT. The full variable domain, in which reference TRBV19 and TRBJ2-2 provide the parts outside the CDR3, is DGGITQSPKYLFRKEGQNVTLSCEQNLNHDAMYWYRQDPGQGLRLIYYSQIVNDFQKGDIAEGYSVSREKKESFPLTVTSAQKNPTAFYLCASPNWSTGELFFGEGSRLTVL.

The chain joins TRBV6-2 or TRBV6-3 to TRBJ2-7, with 12 bases matching TRBD2. Germline CDR1 MNHEY, CDR2 SVGEGT. This CDR3 spans 15 amino acids. V gave up 2 bases and J gave up 5 bases; unmatched junction bases: 4. The DNA of the CDR3 is TGTGCCAGCAGTTACGCGGGACTAGCGGGCAACGAGCAGTACTTC. Protein: CASSYAGLAGNEQYF.

The chain uses TRBV4-3 and TRBJ2-7, with a weak D call TRBD1 (5 bases). V was clipped by 2 bases and J by 3 bases, with 11 bases between them. The CDR3 sequence is 14 residues long. From germline, CDR1 is LGHNA and CDR2 YSLEER. CDR3 sequence reads: CASSQKGLVYEQYF. The CDR3 DNA sequence: TGCGCCAGCAGCCAAAAGGGGCTCGTCTACGAGCAGTACTTC.

V is TRBV4-1 and J is TRBJ1-6, with D possibly matching TRBD1 (6 bases). There are 15 residues in the CDR3. Deletions cut 4 bases from V and 3 bases from J, with 10 bases between. CDR1 and CDR2 from the germline V gene are MGHRA and YSYEKL. This CDR3 is CASSPQTGYNSPLHF. The CDR3 DNA is TGCGCCAGCAGCCCTCAGACAGGCTATAATTCACCCCTCCACTTT.

The chain combines TRBV6-5 with TRBJ2-2; 7 positions agree with TRBD1. The germline V gene has CDR1 MNHEY and CDR2 SVGAGI. The CDR3 sequence is 15 residues long. V lost 8 bases to trimming and J lost 2 bases; unmatched junction nucleotides: 8. CDR3 amino acids: CASLTGTANTGELFF. The CDR3 region has the DNA TGTGCCAGCCTGACCGGGACAGCAAACACCGGGGAGCTGTTTTTT.

The chain joins TRBV27 to TRBJ1-6; D is perhaps TRBD1 (5 bases). The germline V gene has CDR1 MNHEY and CDR2 SMNVEV (reference sequence). The V gene lost 0 bases and the J gene lost 7 bases, with 7 bases spanning the gap. The CDR3 totals 14 residues. CDR3 in amino acids: CASSLSGANSPLHF. The CDR3 region has the DNA TGTGCCAGCAGTTTATCAGGGGCGAATTCACCCCTCCACTTT.